A single sample gave rise to the 10 T cell receptor beta chains below, sequenced in a study of memory CD4+ T cells and cytomegalovirus serostatus. Only in-frame clones appear in the TCRdb table, and some are missing; sequencing was by immunoSEQ multiplex PCR. The repertoire holds tens of thousands of clones, 75% seen once, with 1% in the top ten. The sort gate was single viable CD3+CD4+CD8-CD45RO+ cells for memory CD4+ T cells. The specimen was memory CD4+ T cells from blood. These receptors all come from an adult in good health and CMV-seronegative.

The chain recombines TRBV18 with TRBJ1-2, with D unclear. Germline V lookup: CDR1 KGHSH, CDR2 LQKENI. V lost 1 base, J lost 4 bases, and 16 bases lay in between. The length of the CDR3 is 16 residues. CDR3 region: CASSPLEGYTPYGYTF. DNA for the CDR3: TGTGCCAGCTCACCACTAGAAGGATACACCCCCTATGGCTACACCTTC.

J is TRBJ2-2 and V is TRBV7-2, with 9 bases matching TRBD2. Germline V gene lookup returns CDR1 SGHTA and CDR2 FQGNSA. The J segment lost 5 bases and the V segment lost 5 bases, leaving 9 bases of the junction unmatched. The CDR3 contains 16 residues. The CDR3 DNA is TGTGCCAGCAGCCCCGGAGCGGGGGGCGTTACCGGGGAGCTGTTTTTT. It is translated as CASSPGAGGVTGELFF.

The CDR3 DNA sequence: TGTGCCAGCATCCAACAGGGACGGGGTCTCCCTGAAGCTTTCTTT. Its protein product is CASIQQGRGLPEAFF. V and J are TRBV11-2 and TRBJ1-1, with a tentative D call TRBD1 (6 bases). Germline V CDR1 and CDR2: SGHAT, FQNNGV. Trimming cost V 7 bases and J 6 bases, with 21 bases left between them. The CDR3 is 15 residues long.

The chain links TRBV10-3 to TRBJ1-1; 9 nucleotides align to TRBD1. Unmatched junction bases numbered 4, after V lost 10 bases and J lost 1 base. The CDR3 consists of 13 residues. Germline V lookup: CDR1 ENHRY, CDR2 SYGVKD. For the CDR3, the DNA is TGTGCCACAATGGGACAGGGGAACACTGAAGCTTTCTTT. Amino acids: CATMGQGNTEAFF.

V gene TRBV7-2 combines with J gene TRBJ2-5; D possibly corresponds to TRBD2 (6 bases). This CDR3 is 15 amino acids long. V was trimmed by 2 bases and J by 4 bases, leaving 14 bases between them. CDR1 SGHTA and CDR2 FQGNSA come from the germline V gene. The CDR3 loop is CASSLRGWFGETQYF. The CDR3 bases are TGTGCCAGCAGCTTACGGGGGTGGTTCGGAGAGACCCAGTACTTC.

The genes are TRBV6-4 and TRBJ2-1; TRBD1 matches at 10 bases. The germline CDR1 and CDR2 sequences are MRHNA and SNTAGT. The trim removed 2 bases at V and 9 bases at J, leaving 7 bases unmatched. The CDR3 totals 15 residues. CDR3 sequence (DNA): TGTGCCAGCAGTGACGGGACAGGGGCCACCGTTGAGCAGTTCTTC. Translating gives CASSDGTGATVEQFF.

This clone was recorded a few times. V gene TRBV7-9 combines with J gene TRBJ1-2; 10 bases line up with TRBD1. The CDR3 totals 14 residues. Trimming cost V 5 bases and J 5 bases; bases outside gene matches: 5. The germline CDR1 and CDR2 sequences are SEHNR and FQNEAQ (reference sequence). CDR3 nucleotides: TGTGCCAGCAGCCAGACAGGGGGCCGGTATGGCTACACCTTC. Encoded protein: CASSQTGGRYGYTF. The full variable domain, in which reference TRBV7-9 and TRBJ1-2 provide the parts outside the CDR3, is DTGVSQNPRHKITKRGQNVTFRCDPISEHNRLYWYRQTLGQGPEFLTYFQNEAQLEKSRLLSDRFSAERPKGSFSTLEIQRTEQGDSAMYLCASSQTGGRYGYTFGSGTRLTVV.

This clone was recorded a few times. V gene TRBV7-2 combines with J gene TRBJ1-2; 9 bases match TRBD1. V shed 5 bases and J 5 bases; nucleotides not matched to a gene: 3. Germline lookup yields CDR1 SGHTA and CDR2 FQGNSA. The CDR3 consists of 13 residues. The CDR3 region is CASSLGTGYGYTF. The CDR3 nucleotides read TGTGCCAGCAGCCTTGGGACAGGGTATGGCTACACCTTC. Together with reference TRBV7-2 and TRBJ1-2, the CDR3 gives the full variable domain: GAGVSQSPSNKVTEKGKDVELRCDPISGHTALYWYRQSLGQGLEFLIYFQGNSAPDKSGLPSDRFSAERTGGSVSTLTIQRTQQEDSAVYLCASSLGTGYGYTFGSGTRLTVV.

This clone was seen a single time. The chain has TRBV27 and TRBJ2-5; D gene ambiguous. The CDR3 extends over 13 amino acids. Germline V gives CDR1 MNHEY, CDR2 SMNVEV (reference sequence). V lost 6 bases and J lost 2, with 10 bases in between. This CDR3 is CASSKTRQETQYF. CDR3 DNA: TGTGCCAGCAGCAAGACGCGACAAGAGACCCAGTACTTC.

This chain links TRBV7-2 with TRBJ1-2; a possible D gene is TRBD1 (6 bases). This CDR3 has 13 residues. Germline V gives CDR1 SGHTA, CDR2 FQGNSA. Trimming cost V 10 bases and J 2 bases, with 14 bases left between them. The CDR3 DNA reads TGTGCCATGAGGGGGACCGAGAACTATGGCTACACCTTC. Protein product: CAMRGTENYGYTF.